Given below is one T cell receptor (beta chain) in context. Its antigen specificity is not known. No base quality information exists; no much larger clone differs at one position. Each collaborating institution followed its own protocols to collect whole blood in K2EDTA tubes. For TCRbeta analysis, collaborators shipped samples as frozen whole blood, isolated PBMCs, or DNA extracted from either of those sample types. This sample was taken from a study of blood T cell repertoires in COVID-19 (dated by TCRdb to about 2020). With regard to the full study: Samples from collaborators originated in the United States, Italy and Spain and spanned both the acute and convalescent phases of COVID-19. The prospective study material was composed of cDNA or gDNA derived from T cells, B-cell-depleted T cells, or PBMCs. Subjects who had been exposed to COVID-19, were actively infected with it, or had recovered from it provided the deeply sampled blood TCRbeta repertoires that made up the dataset. The repertoires were made available in a free public database intended to serve as a resource for research on the immune response to SARS-CoV-2. The samples were drawn from two sources: the first 160 participants of the ongoing ImmuneRACE study, and 1,200 or so subjects contributed by 6 global collaborators. Nearly every sample came with metadata listing a de-identified subject ID, COVID-19 status, age in years and sex. HLA class I and class II types, where available, came from metadata supplied by the sample provider rather than from assay-based typing. General findings and caveats noted by the study authors: Clinical and demographic metadata were provided uncurated, with the amount varying by source and participant.

V drops 6 bases and J drops 7 bases, leaving 16 bases in between. Per the germline V gene, MNHEY is the CDR1 and SVGAGI is the CDR2. Spanning cysteine to phenylalanine, the CDR3 consists of 13 amino acids. Just the 39-base CDR3 DNA is kept, in frame starting at base 1. The immunoSEQ Assay, a bias-controlled multiplex PCR, was used to amplify TCRbeta CDR3 regions from genomic DNA. The original pipeline was this. The number of nucleated cells in each sample was estimated from the amplification of reference gene primers within the assay. To quantify the absolute abundance of each unique TCRbeta CDR3 rearrangement, sequence reads were collapsed and filtered. For each sample, productive Simpson clonality was calculated by taking the square root of Simpson's diversity index across productive rearrangements. TCRdb obtained this table from immuneACCESS and retained in-frame rearrangements with V and J assigned. These tables miss some clones; where compared with another copy, unresolved V genes account for less than half of the shortfall, and the remainder is unexplained. V and J calls and clone size are as listed in that table; D and trimming were resolved from the DNA. Within this sample are around 35,000 clones, with 70% to 90% of them counted one time only. Clones ranked in the top ten supply 12% of the sample.

This chain joins TRBV6-5 to TRBJ2-7, with TRBD2 tentatively as D gene (5 bases match). The sequence derives from a man in his 60s with active COVID-19. Specimen: peripheral blood. The CDR3 here reads CASRWGTGGEQYF. In nucleotides, the sequence is TGTGCCAGCAGGTGGGGAACCGGCGGGGAGCAGTACTTC.